These T cell receptor beta chains were read from a single sample in a study of cytomegalovirus exposure and HLA in healthy donors. TCRdb's copy holds only in-frame clones and misses some; the assay was immunoSEQ multiplex PCR. This sample has around 150,000 clones; 78% occur once, and the top ten carry 2.5% to 3%. Material: PBMCs. All receptors derive from a male donor in good health and CMV-seronegative. Both conserved end residues are part of each CDR3. A D gene is named only where the DNA matches it firmly. Expanded clones are given a class, and other clones once, few, many or no size at all.

TRBV19	.	.	TRBJ1-1	CASSIVRGNTEAFF	TGTGCCAGTAGTATAGTGCGGGGAAACACTGAAGCTTTCTTT
TRBV5-1	once	TRBD1	TRBJ1-1	CASSLITDRANTEAFF	TGCGCCAGCAGCTTGATTACAGACAGGGCTAACACTGAAGCTTTCTTT
TRBV6-5	few	.	TRBJ1-4	CASSDRPNEKLFF	TGTGCCAGCAGTGACAGGCCTAATGAAAAACTGTTTTTT
TRBV6-5	few	.	TRBJ1-5	CASSKENQPQHF	TGTGCCAGCAGCAAAGAGAATCAGCCCCAGCATTTT
TRBV27	.	.	TRBJ1-2	CASSLSPYTLGDHYTF	TGTGCCAGCAGTTTATCCCCTTATACCCTCGGGGATCACTACACCTTC
TRBV4-1	.	TRBD2	TRBJ2-7	CASSITLAGVYEQYF	TGCGCCAGCAGCATTACCCTAGCGGGAGTATACGAGCAGTACTTC
TRBV5-1	.	.	TRBJ1-2	CASSFGAQGSSYGYTF	TGCGCCAGCAGCTTTGGTGCGCAGGGTAGTTCCTATGGCTACACCTTC
TRBV5-1	.	TRBD1	TRBJ2-7	CASSLRGQGAGEQYF	TGCGCCAGCAGCTTGAGGGGACAGGGGGCGGGAGAGCAGTACTTC
TRBV19	.	.	TRBJ1-2	CASSSAISRGGYTF	TGTGCCAGTAGTTCGGCCATCTCACGGGGGGGCTACACCTTC
TRBV4-1	.	.	TRBJ2-7	CASSQGPYEQYF	TGCGCCAGCAGCCAAGGGCCGTACGAGCAGTACTTC
TRBV10-1	.	TRBD1	TRBJ2-2	CASSLDRGHDTGELFF	TGCGCCAGCAGTTTGGACAGGGGGCATGACACCGGGGAGCTGTTTTTT
TRBV4-1	once	.	TRBJ2-7	CASSQAVTYEQYF	TGCGCCAGCAGCCAAGCGGTCACCTACGAGCAGTACTTC
TRBV18	.	.	TRBJ2-3	CASSPRGQGGADTQYF	TGTGCCAGCTCACCACGAGGACAGGGAGGGGCAGATACGCAGTATTTT
TRBV5-1	.	TRBD2	TRBJ2-5	CASSLANSGQQTQYF	TGCGCCAGCAGCTTGGCGAATAGCGGGCAACAGACCCAGTACTTC
TRBV5-1	few	.	TRBJ1-1	CASRRIPGNTEAFF	TGCGCCAGCCGCCGGATTCCAGGGAACACTGAAGCTTTCTTT
TRBV19	.	TRBD1	TRBJ1-2	CASTPGTGAYGYTF	TGTGCCAGTACCCCCGGGACAGGGGCCTATGGCTACACCTTC
TRBV30	.	.	TRBJ2-3	CAWSVRAGWGADTQYF	TGTGCCTGGAGTGTACGGGCAGGGTGGGGGGCAGATACGCAGTATTTT
TRBV5-8	few	TRBD1	TRBJ1-2	CASSAVRTGGSYGYTF	TGTGCCAGCAGCGCCGTCCGGACAGGGGGGTCCTATGGCTACACCTTC
TRBV30	.	TRBD1	TRBJ2-1	CAWASHRGYNEQFF	TGTGCCTGGGCCTCTCACAGGGGTTACAATGAGCAGTTCTTC
TRBV5-1	.	.	TRBJ1-1	CASSLITGMNTEAFF	TGCGCCAGCAGCTTGATAACAGGTATGAACACTGAAGCTTTCTTT
TRBV7-3	.	TRBD2	TRBJ2-5	CASSSSGSRQETQYF	TGTGCCAGCAGCTCTAGCGGGAGTCGCCAAGAGACCCAGTACTTC
TRBV6-6	.	TRBD2	TRBJ2-3	CASSPGGGRDTQYF	TGTGCCAGCAGCCCCGGGGGGGGGAGAGATACGCAGTATTTT
TRBV9	.	TRBD2	TRBJ2-5	CASSVAGGDQETQYF	TGTGCCAGCAGCGTAGCGGGAGGGGATCAAGAGACCCAGTACTTC
TRBV4-3	few	TRBD1	TRBJ2-1	CASSQPDRGRNNEQFF	TGCGCCAGCAGCCAACCAGACAGGGGGCGAAACAATGAGCAGTTCTTC